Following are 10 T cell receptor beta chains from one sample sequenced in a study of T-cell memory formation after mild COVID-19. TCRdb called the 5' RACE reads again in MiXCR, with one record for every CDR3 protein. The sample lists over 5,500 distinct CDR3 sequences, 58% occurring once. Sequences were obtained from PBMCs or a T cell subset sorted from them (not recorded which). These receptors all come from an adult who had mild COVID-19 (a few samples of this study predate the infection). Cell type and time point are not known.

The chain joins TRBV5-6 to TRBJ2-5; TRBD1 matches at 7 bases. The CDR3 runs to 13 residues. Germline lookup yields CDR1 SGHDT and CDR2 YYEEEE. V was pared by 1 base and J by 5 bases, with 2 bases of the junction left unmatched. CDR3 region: CASSLPQGETQYF. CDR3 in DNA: TGTGCCAGCAGCTTGCCACAGGGGGAGACCCAGTACTTC.

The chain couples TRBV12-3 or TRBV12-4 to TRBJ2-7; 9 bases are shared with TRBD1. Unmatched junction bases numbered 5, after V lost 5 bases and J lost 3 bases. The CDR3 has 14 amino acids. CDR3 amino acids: CASSEGTGFYEQYF. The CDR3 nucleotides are TGTGCCAGCAGTGAAGGGACAGGGTTCTACGAGCAGTACTTC.

The DNA for the CDR3 is TGCAGTGCTAGAGCGGAGGTCCGGGGTCAGCCCCAGCATTTT. It yields the protein CSARAEVRGQPQHF. The chain joins TRBV20-1 to TRBJ1-5; D remains ambiguous. Germline CDR1 is DFQATT and CDR2 is SNEGSKA (reference sequence). CDR3 length equals 14 residues. Trimming took off 1 base at V and 6 bases at J, with 13 bases between the two ends.

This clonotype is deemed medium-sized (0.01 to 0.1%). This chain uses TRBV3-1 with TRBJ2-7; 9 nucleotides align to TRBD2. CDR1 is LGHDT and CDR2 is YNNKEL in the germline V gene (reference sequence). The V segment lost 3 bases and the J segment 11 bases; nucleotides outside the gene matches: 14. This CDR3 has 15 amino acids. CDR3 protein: CASSQDKAGGIFEYV. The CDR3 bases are TGTGCCAGCAGCCAGGACAAAGCGGGGGGTATTTTTGAGTACGTC.

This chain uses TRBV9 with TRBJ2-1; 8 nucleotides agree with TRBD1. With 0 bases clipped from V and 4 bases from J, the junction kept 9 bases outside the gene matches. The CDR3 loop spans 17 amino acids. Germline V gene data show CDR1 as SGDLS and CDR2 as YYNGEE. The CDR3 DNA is TGTGCCAGCAGCGTAGGCAGGGGGCGCTGGATTTACAATGAGCAGTTCTTC. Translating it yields CASSVGRGRWIYNEQFF.

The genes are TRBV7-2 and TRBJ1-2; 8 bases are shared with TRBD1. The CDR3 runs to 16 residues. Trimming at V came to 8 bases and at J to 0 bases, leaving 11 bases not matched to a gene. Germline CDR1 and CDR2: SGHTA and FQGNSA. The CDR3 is CASHAPGTGANYGYTF. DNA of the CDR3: TGTGCCAGCCATGCCCCCGGGACAGGAGCTAACTATGGCTACACCTTC.

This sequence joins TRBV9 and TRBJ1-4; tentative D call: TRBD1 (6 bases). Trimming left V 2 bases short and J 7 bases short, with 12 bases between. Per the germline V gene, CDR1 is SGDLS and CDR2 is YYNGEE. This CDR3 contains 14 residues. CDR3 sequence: CASSVRQAGEKLFF. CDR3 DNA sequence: TGTGCCAGCAGCGTGAGACAGGCTGGTGAAAAACTGTTTTTT.

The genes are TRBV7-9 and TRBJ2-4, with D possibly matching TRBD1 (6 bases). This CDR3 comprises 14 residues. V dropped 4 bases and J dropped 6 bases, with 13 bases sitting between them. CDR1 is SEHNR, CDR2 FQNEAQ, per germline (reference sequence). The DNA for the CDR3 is TGTGCCAGCAGCTCCTCCACAGGGTCAAACATTCAGTACTTC. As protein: CASSSSTGSNIQYF.

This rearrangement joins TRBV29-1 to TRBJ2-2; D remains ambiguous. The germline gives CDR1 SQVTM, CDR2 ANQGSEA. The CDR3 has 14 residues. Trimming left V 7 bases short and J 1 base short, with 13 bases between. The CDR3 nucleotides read TGCAGCGCCGGGTACAGTGTGAACACCGGGGAGCTGTTTTTT. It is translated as CSAGYSVNTGELFF.

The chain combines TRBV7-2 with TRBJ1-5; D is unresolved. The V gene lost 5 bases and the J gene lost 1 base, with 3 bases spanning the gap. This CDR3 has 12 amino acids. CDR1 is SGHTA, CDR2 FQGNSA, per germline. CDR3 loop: CASSISNQPQHF. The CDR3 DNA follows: TGTGCCAGCAGCATCAGCAATCAGCCCCAGCATTTT. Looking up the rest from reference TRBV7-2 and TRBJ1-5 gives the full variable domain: GAGVSQSPSNKVTEKGKDVELRCDPISGHTALYWYRQSLGQGLEFLIYFQGNSAPDKSGLPSDRFSAERTGGSVSTLTIQRTQQEDSAVYLCASSISNQPQHFGDGTRLSIL.